This TCR beta chain was sequenced in a study of T cell responses to AZD1222 COVID-19 vaccine. At the level of the study: Second-dose intervals near 4 or 12 weeks were combined. Study-level findings and limits: Spike-specific TCR breadth and depth both grew after two AZD1222 doses. Baseline serostatus was positive in only a handful of AZD1222 recipients.

The CDR3 is 13 residues long. The ends lost 8 bases at V and 2 bases at J; junction bases unmatched: 5. Germline assignment: CDR1 MNHEY and CDR2 SVGAGI. Profiling relied on immunoSEQ multiplex PCR, and the TCRdb table lists in-frame clones only, not all of them. The sample contains about 130,000 clones, 75% to 90% of which appear only once. With respect to this clone: The antigen is not known.

The receptor comes from an adult in good health. The chain recombines TRBV6-5 with TRBJ1-1; TRBD1 aligns across 7 bases. The sample in question was peripheral blood, obtained on day 0 of AZD1222 vaccination. CDR3 sequence reads: CASRTGINTEAFF. Written as DNA, the CDR3 is TGTGCCAGCCGGACAGGCATAAACACTGAAGCTTTCTTT.